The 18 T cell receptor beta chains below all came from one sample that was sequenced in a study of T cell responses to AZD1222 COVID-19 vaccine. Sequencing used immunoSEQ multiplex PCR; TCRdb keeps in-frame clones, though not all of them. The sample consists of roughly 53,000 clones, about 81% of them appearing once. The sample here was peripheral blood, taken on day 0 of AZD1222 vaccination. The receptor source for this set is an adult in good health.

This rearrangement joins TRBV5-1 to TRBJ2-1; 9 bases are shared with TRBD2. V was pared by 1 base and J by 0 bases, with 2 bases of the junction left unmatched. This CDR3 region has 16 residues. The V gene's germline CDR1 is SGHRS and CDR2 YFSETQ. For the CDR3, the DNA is TGCGCCAGCAGCTTGCCTAGCGGGATCTCCTACAATGAGCAGTTCTTC. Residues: CASSLPSGISYNEQFF.

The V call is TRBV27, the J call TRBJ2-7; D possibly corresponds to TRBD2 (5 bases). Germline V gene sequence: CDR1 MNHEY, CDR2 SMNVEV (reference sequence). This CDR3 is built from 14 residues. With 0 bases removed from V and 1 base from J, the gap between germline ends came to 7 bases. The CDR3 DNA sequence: TGTGCCAGCAGTTTATCCTCGGGATCCTACGAGCAGTACTTC. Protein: CASSLSSGSYEQYF.

This chain's CDR3 is CASSQGPARGTYNEQFF. The DNA of the CDR3 is TGCGCCAGCAGCCAAGGCCCCGCTAGGGGGACCTACAATGAGCAGTTCTTC. The chain couples TRBV4-1 to TRBJ2-1, with a tentative D call TRBD1 (6 bases). The CDR3 has 17 residues. V dropped 1 base and J dropped 2 bases, with 15 bases sitting between them. Germline V lookup: CDR1 MGHRA, CDR2 YSYEKL.

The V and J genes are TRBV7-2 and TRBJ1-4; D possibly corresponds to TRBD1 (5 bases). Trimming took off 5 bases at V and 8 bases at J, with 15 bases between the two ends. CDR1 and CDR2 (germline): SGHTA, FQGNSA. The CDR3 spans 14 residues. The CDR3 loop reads CASSRGASSEKLFF. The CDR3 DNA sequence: TGTGCCAGCAGCCGTGGGGCGTCTAGCGAAAAACTGTTTTTT.

The CDR3 DNA reads as TGTGCCAGCAGCTCCGGGACAGGGGCTGGAGATACGCAGTATTTT. Translation: CASSSGTGAGDTQYF. The V gene is TRBV7-9, the J gene TRBJ2-3, with 10 bases lining up with TRBD1. This CDR3 has 15 amino acids. Germline CDR1 is SEHNR and CDR2 is FQNEAQ (reference sequence). Trimming removed 4 bases from V and 5 bases from J; junction bases left unmatched: 6.

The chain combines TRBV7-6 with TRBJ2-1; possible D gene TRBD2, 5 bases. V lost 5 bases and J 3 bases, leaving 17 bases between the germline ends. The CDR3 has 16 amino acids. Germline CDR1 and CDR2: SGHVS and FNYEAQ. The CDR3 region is CASSITGNSGYNEQFF. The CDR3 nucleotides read TGTGCCAGCAGCATAACCGGGAACTCCGGCTACAATGAGCAGTTCTTC. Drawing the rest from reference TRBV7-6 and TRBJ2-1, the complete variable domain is GAGVSQSPRYKVTKRGQDVALRCDPISGHVSLYWYRQALGQGPEFLTYFNYEAQQDKSGLPNDRFSAERPEGSISTLTIQRTEQRDSAMYRCASSITGNSGYNEQFFGPGTRLTVL.

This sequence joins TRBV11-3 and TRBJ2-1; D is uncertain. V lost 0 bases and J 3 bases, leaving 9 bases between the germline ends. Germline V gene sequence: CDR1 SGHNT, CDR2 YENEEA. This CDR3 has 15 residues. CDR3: CASSLDPGIYNEQFF. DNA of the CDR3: TGTGCCAGCAGCTTAGATCCGGGCATCTACAATGAGCAGTTCTTC.

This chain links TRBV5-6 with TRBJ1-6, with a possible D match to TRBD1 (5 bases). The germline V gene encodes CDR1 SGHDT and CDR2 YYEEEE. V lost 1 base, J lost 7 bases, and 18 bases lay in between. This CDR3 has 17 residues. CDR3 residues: CASSLLVGTVNNSPLHF. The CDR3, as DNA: TGTGCCAGCAGCTTGTTAGTTGGGACGGTAAACAATTCACCCCTCCACTTT.

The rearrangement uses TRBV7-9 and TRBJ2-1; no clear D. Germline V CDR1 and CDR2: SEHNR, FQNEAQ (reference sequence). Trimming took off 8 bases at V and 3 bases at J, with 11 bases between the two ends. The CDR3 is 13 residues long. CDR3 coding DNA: TGTGCCAGCCACACACCAAACTACAATGAGCAGTTCTTC. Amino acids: CASHTPNYNEQFF.

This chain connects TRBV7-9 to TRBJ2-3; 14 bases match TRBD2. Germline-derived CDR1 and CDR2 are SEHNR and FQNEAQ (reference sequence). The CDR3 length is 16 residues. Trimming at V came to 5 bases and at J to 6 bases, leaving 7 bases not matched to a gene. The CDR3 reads CASSPPRLAGGDTQYF. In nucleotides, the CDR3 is TGTGCCAGCAGCCCACCCCGACTAGCGGGAGGGGATACGCAGTATTTT.

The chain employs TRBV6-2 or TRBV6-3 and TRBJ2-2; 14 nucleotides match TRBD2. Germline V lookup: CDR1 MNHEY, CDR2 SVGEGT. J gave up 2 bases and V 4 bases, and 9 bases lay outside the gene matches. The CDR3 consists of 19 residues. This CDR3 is CASSSTSGRAGLNTGELFF. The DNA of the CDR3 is TGTGCCAGCAGTTCGACTAGCGGGAGGGCTGGACTTAACACCGGGGAGCTGTTTTTT.

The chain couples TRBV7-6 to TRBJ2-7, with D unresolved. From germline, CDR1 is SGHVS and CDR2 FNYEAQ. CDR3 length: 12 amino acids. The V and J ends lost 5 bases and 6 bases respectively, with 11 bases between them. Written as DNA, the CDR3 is TGTGCCAGCAGCCCAGATGCCCGCGAGCAGTACTTC. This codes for CASSPDAREQYF.

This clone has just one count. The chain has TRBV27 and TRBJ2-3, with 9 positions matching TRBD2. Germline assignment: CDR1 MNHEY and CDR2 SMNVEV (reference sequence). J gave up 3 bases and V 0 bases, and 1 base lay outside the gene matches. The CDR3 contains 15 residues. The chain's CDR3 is CASSLSLAGTDTQYF. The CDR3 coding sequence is TGTGCCAGCAGTTTATCGCTAGCGGGAACAGATACGCAGTATTTT.

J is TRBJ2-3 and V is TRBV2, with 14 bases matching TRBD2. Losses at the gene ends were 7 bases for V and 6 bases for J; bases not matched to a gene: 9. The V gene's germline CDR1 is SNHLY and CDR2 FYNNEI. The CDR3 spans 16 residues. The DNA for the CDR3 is TGTGCCAGCACTATGACTAGCGGGAGGGCTGCCGATACGCAGTATTTT. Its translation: CASTMTSGRAADTQYF.

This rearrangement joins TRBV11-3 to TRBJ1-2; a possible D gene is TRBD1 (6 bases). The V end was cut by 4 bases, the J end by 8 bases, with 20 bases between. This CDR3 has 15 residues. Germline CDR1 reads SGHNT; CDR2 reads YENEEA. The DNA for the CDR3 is TGTGCCAGCAGCTCCGGGACACCGCCGTCGGGAGGCTACACCTTC. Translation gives CASSSGTPPSGGYTF.

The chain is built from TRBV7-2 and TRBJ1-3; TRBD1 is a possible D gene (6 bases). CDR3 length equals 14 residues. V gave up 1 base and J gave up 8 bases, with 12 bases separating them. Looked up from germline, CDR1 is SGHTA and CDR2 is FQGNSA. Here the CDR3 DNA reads TGTGCCAGCAGCTTAGAACAGGGTCCAGACACCATATATTTT. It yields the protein CASSLEQGPDTIYF.

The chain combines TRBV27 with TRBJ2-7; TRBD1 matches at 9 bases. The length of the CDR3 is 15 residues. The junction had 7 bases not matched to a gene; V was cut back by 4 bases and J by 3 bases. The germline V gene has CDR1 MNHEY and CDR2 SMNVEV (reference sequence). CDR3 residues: CASSSAGTGNYEQYF. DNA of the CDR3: TGTGCCAGCAGTTCCGCCGGGACAGGGAACTACGAGCAGTACTTC.

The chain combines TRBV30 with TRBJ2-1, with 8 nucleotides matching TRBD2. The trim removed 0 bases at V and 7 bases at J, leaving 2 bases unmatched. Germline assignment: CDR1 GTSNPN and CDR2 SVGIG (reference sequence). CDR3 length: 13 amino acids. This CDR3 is CAWSVGLVNEQFF. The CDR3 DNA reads TGTGCCTGGAGTGTGGGACTAGTTAATGAGCAGTTCTTC.